This T cell receptor (beta chain) was found in a study of CD8+ T cells in alopecia areata. Turning to the study itself: Tofacitinib ran for 6 to 18 months before 6 months off drug.

RNA extraction was followed by reverse transcription into cDNA, which acted as the sequencing template. Assay: immunoSEQ multiplex PCR; the TCRdb copy retains only in-frame clones and omits some. The data hold around 150,000 clones, with roughly four fifths observed a single time. As concerns this clone: Its specificity is unknown.

Treatment specified: oral pan-JAK inhibitor, 5-10 mg twice daily. Researchers gathered lesional scalp punch biopsies and peripheral blood from patients with alopecia areata. Germline V CDR1 and CDR2: LGHNA, YSLEER. The germline V and J ends were trimmed by 1 base and 3 bases, with 15 bases remaining between them. This CDR3 spans 17 amino acids. Study findings and constraints: Among the top 100, expanded CD8+ clones were significantly decreased by tofacitinib, as was scalp clonality.

The chain couples TRBV4-3 to TRBJ1-4; D perhaps matches TRBD1 (5 bases). This TCR was sampled from a human donor with alopecia areata. The sequencing here drew on CD8+ T cells sorted from blood, taken at week 4, from a patient treated with tofacitinib. CDR3: CASSQGLDGGSNEKLFF. Written as DNA, the CDR3 is TGCGCCAGCAGCCAAGGCCTAGACGGGGGATCTAATGAAAAACTGTTTTTT.